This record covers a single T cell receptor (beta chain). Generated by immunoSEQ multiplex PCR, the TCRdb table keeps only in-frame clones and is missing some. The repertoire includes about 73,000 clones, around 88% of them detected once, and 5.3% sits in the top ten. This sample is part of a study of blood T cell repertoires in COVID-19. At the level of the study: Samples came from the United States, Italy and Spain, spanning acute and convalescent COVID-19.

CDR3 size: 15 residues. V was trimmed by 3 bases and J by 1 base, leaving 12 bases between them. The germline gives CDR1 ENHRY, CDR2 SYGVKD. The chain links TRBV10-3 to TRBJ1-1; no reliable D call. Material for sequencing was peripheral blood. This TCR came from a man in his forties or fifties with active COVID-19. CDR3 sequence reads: CAISESLLRNTEAFF. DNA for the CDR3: TGTGCCATCAGTGAATCCCTGTTGAGGAACACTGAAGCTTTCTTT.